These T cell receptor beta chains were read from a single sample in a study of blood T cells in healthy people across ages. TCRdb called the 5' RACE reads again in MiXCR, with one record for every CDR3 protein. The sample includes approximately 880,000 distinct CDR3 sequences, around 48% seen only once; the top ten take roughly 12%. Source material: blood. These TCRs come from a man aged 25-40 years in good health. Both conserved end residues are part of each CDR3. D genes are given only for firm matches. Not every row has a clone size; where given, it reads once, few, many or a size class.

.	few	TRBJ2-4	TRBV7-2	TGTGCCAGCAGCTTTGGCCAGCGTTCAAGCATTCAGTACTTC	CASSFGQRSSIQYF
.	.	TRBJ2-5	TRBV28	TGTGCCAGCAGTTTCAGGTGGGGAAAGTACTTC	CASSFRWGKYF
.	.	TRBJ2-1	TRBV20-1	TGCAGTGCTAGAGACCCCCGGGGGACCGATGAGCAGTTCTTC	CSARDPRGTDEQFF
.	few	TRBJ2-3	TRBV13	TGTGCCAGCAGCTTTGACGGGACCTTCACAGATACGCAGTATTTT	CASSFDGTFTDTQYF
.	.	TRBJ1-1	TRBV5-1	TGCGCCAGCAGCTTGGGTCAGGGTGGTACCGGAGCTTTCTTT	CASSLGQGGTGAFF
TRBD1	.	TRBJ1-1	TRBV6-1	TGTGCCAGCAGTGCCGCCTGGGACAGGGATTTAGCTTTCTTT	CASSAAWDRDLAFF
TRBD2	.	TRBJ2-1	TRBV4-1	TGCGCCAGCAGCCAAGATGAATCTAGCGGGGGGCAGGATGAGCAGTTCTTC	CASSQDESSGGQDEQFF
TRBD2	few	TRBJ2-2	TRBV9	TGTGCCAGCAGCGTGGATAGCGGGGGGGCGTACGGGGAGCTGTTTTTT	CASSVDSGGAYGELFF
TRBD1	.	TRBJ2-5	TRBV5-1	TGCGCCAGCAGCTCCCGGACAGGGATGGGAGAGACCCAGTACTTC	CASSSRTGMGETQYF
.	.	TRBJ2-1	TRBV29-1	TGCAGCGTTGAACCCGCCCCCCCCTCCTCCTACAATGAGCAGTTCTTC	CSVEPAPPSSYNEQFF
.	.	TRBJ2-7	TRBV4-3	TGCGCCAGCAGCCAAGAGGCACGGCCGAGCTACGAGCAGTACTTC	CASSQEARPSYEQYF
.	.	TRBJ2-3	TRBV11-2	TGTGCCAGCAGCTTAGATTGGCGGGTAAATACGCAGTATTTT	CASSLDWRVNTQYF
.	many	TRBJ1-2	TRBV19	TGTGCCAGTAGTAATTTTGGCTACACCTTC	CASSNFGYTF
TRBD2	.	TRBJ2-3	TRBV7-2	TGTGCCAGCAGGCCTCCCCTAGCGGGGGAGGGTTCAGATACGCAGTATTTT	CASRPPLAGEGSDTQYF
TRBD1	.	TRBJ2-3	TRBV11-2	TGTGCCAGCAGCCTACAATTACCCGGGACAGGGGGAGATACGCAGTATTTT	CASSLQLPGTGGDTQYF
TRBD1	few	TRBJ1-2	TRBV6-5	TGTGCCAGCAGAACAGGGGGCAACTATGGCTACACCTTC	CASRTGGNYGYTF
TRBD1	few	TRBJ1-2	TRBV4-3	TGCGCCAGCAGCCAAGCCCTTGAACAGGGGGTATATGGCTACACCTTC	CASSQALEQGVYGYTF